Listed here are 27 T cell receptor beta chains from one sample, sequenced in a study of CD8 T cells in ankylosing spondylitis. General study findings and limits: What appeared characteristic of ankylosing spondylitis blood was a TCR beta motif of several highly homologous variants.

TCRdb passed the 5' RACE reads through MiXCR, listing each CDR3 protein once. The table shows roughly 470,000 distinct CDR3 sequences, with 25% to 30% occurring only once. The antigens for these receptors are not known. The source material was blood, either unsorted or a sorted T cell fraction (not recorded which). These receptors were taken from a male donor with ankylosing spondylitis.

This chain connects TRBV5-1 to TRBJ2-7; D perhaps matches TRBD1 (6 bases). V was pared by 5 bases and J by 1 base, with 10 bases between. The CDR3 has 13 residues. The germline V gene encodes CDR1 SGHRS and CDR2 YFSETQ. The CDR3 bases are TGCGCCAGCAGAACCGACAGGTCCTACGAGCAGTACTTC. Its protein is CASRTDRSYEQYF.

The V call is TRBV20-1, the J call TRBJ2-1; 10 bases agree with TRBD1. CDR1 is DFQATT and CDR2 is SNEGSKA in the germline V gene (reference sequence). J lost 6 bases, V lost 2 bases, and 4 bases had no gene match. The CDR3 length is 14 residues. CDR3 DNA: TGCAGTGCTAGAAGGGGACAGGGGCTCAATGAGCAGTTCTTC. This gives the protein CSARRGQGLNEQFF.

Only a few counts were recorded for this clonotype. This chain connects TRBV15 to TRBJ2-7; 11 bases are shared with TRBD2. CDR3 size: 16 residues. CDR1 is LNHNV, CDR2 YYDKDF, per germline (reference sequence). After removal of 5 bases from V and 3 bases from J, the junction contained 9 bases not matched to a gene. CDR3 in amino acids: CATSYGTSGFNYEQYV. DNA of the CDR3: TGTGCCACCAGCTACGGGACTAGCGGATTTAACTACGAGCAGTACGTC.

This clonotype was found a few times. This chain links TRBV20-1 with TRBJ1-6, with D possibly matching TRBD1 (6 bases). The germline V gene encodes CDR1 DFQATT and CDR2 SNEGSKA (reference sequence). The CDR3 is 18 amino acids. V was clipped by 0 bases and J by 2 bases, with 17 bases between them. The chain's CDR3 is CSARDLEGGSTYNSPLHF. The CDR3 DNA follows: TGCAGTGCTAGAGATCTCGAGGGGGGGAGCACCTATAATTCACCCCTCCACTTT.

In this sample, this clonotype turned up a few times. The CDR3 region is CASSLRDVNYGYTF. In DNA, the CDR3 is TGTGCCAGCAGCTTAAGGGACGTCAACTATGGCTACACCTTC. The chain couples TRBV11-2 to TRBJ1-2; perhaps TRBD1 as D (5 bases). CDR1 is SGHAT, CDR2 FQNNGV, per germline. Deletions cut 2 bases from V and 2 bases from J, with 9 bases between. The CDR3 consists of 14 residues.

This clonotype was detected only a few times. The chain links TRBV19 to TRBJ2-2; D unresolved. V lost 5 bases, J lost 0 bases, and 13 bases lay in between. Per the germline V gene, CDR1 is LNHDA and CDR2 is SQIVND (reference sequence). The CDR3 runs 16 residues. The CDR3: CASSSHLKTNTGELFF. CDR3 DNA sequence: TGTGCCAGTAGTTCCCACTTGAAAACGAACACCGGGGAGCTGTTTTTT.

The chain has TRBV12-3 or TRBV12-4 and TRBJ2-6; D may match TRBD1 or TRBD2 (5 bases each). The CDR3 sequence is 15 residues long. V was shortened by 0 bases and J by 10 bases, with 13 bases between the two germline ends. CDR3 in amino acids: CASSLALDEGNVLTF. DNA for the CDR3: TGTGCCAGCAGTTTAGCTTTAGACGAGGGGAACGTCCTGACTTTC.

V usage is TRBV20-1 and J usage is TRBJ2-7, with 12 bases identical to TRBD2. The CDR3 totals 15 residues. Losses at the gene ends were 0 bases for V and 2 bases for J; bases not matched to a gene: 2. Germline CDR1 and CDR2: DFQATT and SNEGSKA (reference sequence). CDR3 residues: CSARDLAGGPYEQYV. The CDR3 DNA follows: TGCAGTGCTAGAGATCTAGCGGGAGGGCCCTACGAGCAGTACGTC.

CDR3 protein: CASSVGTFTDTQYF. CDR3 DNA: TGTGCCAGCAGTGTTGGGACTTTTACAGATACGCAGTATTTT. This sequence joins TRBV6-1 and TRBJ2-3; possibly TRBD2 for D (6 bases). The ends were cut back, 4 bases at V and 3 bases at J, with 11 bases in the middle. The CDR3 is made up of 14 amino acids. The germline CDR1 and CDR2 sequences are MNHNS and SASEGT.

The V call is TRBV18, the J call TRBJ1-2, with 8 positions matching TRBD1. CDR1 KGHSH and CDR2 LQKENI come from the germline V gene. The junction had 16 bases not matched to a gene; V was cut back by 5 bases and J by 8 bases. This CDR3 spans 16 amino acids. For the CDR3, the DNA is TGTGCCAGCTCATTACAGGGGGTAGATTCTCCTTACGGCTACACCTTC. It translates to CASSLQGVDSPYGYTF.

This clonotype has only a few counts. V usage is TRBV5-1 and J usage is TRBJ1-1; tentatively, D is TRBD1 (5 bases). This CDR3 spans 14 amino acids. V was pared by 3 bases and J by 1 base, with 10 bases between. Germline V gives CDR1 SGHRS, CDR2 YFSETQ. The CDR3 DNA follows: TGCGCCAGCAGCTACGACGGGGGGAACACTGAAGCTTTCTTT. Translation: CASSYDGGNTEAFF.

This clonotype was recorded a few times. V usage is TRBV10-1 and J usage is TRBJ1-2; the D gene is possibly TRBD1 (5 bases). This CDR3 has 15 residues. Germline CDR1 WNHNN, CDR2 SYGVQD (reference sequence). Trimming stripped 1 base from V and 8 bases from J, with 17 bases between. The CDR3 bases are TGCGCCAGCAGTGAGTTTGACAGCCCGTCGGGGGGCTACACCTTC. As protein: CASSEFDSPSGGYTF.

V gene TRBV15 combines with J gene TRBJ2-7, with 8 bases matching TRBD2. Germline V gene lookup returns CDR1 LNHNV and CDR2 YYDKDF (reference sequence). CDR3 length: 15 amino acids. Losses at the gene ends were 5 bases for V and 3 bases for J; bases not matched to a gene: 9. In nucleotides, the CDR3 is TGTGCCACCAGCGGGGGGTCTACTAGCGGCTACGAGCAGTACTTC. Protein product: CATSGGSTSGYEQYF.

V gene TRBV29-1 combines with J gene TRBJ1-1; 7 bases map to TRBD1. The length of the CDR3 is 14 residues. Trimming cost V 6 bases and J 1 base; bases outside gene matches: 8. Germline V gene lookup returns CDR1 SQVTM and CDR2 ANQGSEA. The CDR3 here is CSVTGQARNTEAFF. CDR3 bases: TGCAGCGTGACAGGACAGGCAAGGAACACTGAAGCTTTCTTT. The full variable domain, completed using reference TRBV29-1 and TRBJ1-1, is SAVISQKPSRDICQRGTSLTIQCQVDSQVTMMFWYRQQPGQSLTLIATANQGSEATYESGFVIDKFPISRPNLTFSTLTVSNMSPEDSSIYLCSVTGQARNTEAFFGQGTRLTVV.

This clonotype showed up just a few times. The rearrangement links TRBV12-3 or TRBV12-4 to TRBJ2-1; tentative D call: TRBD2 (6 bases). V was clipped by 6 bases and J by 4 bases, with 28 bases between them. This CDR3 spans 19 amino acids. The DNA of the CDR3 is TGTGCCAGCAGACCCGTTAGCCGGGAGACACCTTCCAATTACAATGAGCAGTTCTTC. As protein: CASRPVSRETPSNYNEQFF.

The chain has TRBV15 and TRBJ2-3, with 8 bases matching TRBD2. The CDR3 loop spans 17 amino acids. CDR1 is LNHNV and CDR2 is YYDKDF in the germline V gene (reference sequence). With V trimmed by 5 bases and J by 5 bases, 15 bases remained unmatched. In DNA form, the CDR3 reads TGTGCCACCAGCCCATTCGGGGGCAGCGGGAGAGGAGATACGCAGTATTTT. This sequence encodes CATSPFGGSGRGDTQYF.

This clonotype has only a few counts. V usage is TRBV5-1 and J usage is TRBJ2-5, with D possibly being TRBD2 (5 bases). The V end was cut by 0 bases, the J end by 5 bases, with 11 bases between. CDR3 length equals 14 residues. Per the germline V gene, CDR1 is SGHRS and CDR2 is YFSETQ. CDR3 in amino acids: CASSLGGSDETQYF. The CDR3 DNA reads TGCGCCAGCAGCTTGGGTGGGAGTGACGAGACCCAGTACTTC.

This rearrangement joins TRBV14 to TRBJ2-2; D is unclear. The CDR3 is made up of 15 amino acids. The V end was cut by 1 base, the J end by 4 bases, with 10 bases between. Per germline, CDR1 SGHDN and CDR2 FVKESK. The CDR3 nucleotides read TGTGCCAGCAGCCAAGTCTCTAGAAGCACCGGGGAGCTGTTTTTT. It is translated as CASSQVSRSTGELFF.

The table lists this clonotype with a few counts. CDR3 amino acids: CSVPSGGTDTQYF. CDR3 nucleotide sequence: TGCAGCGTCCCCTCAGGGGGCACAGATACGCAGTATTTT. The rearrangement links TRBV29-1 to TRBJ2-3; D is perhaps TRBD1 (6 bases). Per germline, CDR1 SQVTM and CDR2 ANQGSEA. Trimming removed 6 bases from V and 1 base from J, with 11 bases in between. This CDR3 region has 13 residues.

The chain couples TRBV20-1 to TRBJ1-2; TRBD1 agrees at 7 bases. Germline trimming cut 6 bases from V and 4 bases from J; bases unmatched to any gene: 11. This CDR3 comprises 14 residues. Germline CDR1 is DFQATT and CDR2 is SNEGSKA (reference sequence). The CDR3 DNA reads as TGCAGTGCGCGACAGGGTATGTCCTTCTATGGCTACACCTTC. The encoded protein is CSARQGMSFYGYTF.

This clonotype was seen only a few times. CDR3 DNA: TGCAGTGCTAAGCCCGGAAACTATGGCTACACCTTC. Translation: CSAKPGNYGYTF. The chain is built from TRBV20-1 and TRBJ1-2, with no clear D. From germline, CDR1 is DFQATT and CDR2 SNEGSKA (reference sequence). Trimming stripped 4 bases from V and 2 bases from J, with 8 bases between. This CDR3 is 12 amino acids long.

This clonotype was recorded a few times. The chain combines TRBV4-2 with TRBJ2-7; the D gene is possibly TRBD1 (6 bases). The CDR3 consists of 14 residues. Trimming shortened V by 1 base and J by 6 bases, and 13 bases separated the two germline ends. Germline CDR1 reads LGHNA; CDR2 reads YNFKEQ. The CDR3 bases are TGTGCCAGCAGCCAAGTCCCTACAGGGAGCGAGCAGTACTTC. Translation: CASSQVPTGSEQYF.

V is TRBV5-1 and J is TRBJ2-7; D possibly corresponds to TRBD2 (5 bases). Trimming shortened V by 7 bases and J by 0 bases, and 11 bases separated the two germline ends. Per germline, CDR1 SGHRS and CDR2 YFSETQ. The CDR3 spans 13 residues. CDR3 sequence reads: CASAPRVSYEQYF. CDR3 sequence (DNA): TGCGCCAGCGCCCCGCGGGTCTCCTACGAGCAGTACTTC.

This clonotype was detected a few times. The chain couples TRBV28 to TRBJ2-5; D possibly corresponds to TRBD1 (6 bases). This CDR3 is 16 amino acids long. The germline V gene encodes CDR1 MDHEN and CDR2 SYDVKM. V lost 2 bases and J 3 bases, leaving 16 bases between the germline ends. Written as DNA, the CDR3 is TGTGCCAGCAGTTTAAATTCGGGGACACCTAAAGAGACCCAGTACTTC. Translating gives CASSLNSGTPKETQYF.

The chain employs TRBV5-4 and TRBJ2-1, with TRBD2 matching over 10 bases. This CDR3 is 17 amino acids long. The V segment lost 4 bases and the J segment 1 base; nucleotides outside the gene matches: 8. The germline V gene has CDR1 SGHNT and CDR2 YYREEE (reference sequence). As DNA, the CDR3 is TGTGCCAGCAGCGACCCAGCGGGAGGGGGGTCCTACAATGAGCAGTTCTTC. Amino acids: CASSDPAGGGSYNEQFF.

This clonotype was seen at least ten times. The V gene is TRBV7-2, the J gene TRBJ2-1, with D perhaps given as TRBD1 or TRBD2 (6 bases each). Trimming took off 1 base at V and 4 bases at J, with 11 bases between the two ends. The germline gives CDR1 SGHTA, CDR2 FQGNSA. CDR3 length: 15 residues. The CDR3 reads CASSLDPGAYNEQFF. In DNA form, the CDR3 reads TGTGCCAGCAGCTTAGACCCGGGGGCGTACAATGAGCAGTTCTTC.

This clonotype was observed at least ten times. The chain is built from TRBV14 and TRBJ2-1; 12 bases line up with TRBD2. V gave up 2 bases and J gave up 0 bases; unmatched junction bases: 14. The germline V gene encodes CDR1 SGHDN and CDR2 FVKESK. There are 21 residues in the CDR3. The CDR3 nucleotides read TGTGCCAGCAGCCAAAAATATCGCCTAGCGGGAGGGAGGAGCTCCTACAATGAGCAGTTCTTC. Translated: CASSQKYRLAGGRSSYNEQFF.